The 32 T cell receptor beta chains reported below all come from one sample, sequenced in a study of T-cell memory formation after mild COVID-19. TCRdb itself ran the 5' RACE reads through MiXCR, one entry per CDR3 protein. Among 200,000 to 250,000 distinct CDR3 sequences, over 9.5% were seen once, and the ten largest hold roughly 3.5%. The material sequenced was PBMCs or a T cell subset sorted from them (not recorded which). Receptors were obtained from a man between 18 and 35 years old who had mild COVID-19 (a few samples of this study predate the infection). Cell type and time point are not known.

This clonotype turned up a few times. The chain is built from TRBV4-1 and TRBJ1-1; 7 positions agree with TRBD1. The CDR3 spans 16 residues. J gave up 4 bases and V 4 bases, and 12 bases lay outside the gene matches. Per the germline V gene, CDR1 is MGHRA and CDR2 is YSYEKL. CDR3 sequence (DNA): TGCGCCAGCAGCCGAACAGGGGCGGGTGGTGGCACTGAAGCTTTCTTT. Translating gives CASSRTGAGGGTEAFF.

This clonotype has just a few counts. The rearrangement links TRBV7-9 to TRBJ1-4, with no clear D. CDR1 is SEHNR and CDR2 is FQNEAQ in the germline V gene (reference sequence). This CDR3 has 14 residues. Deletions cut 1 base from V and 6 bases from J, with 9 bases between. The chain's CDR3 is CASSLGPSDEKLFF. CDR3 in DNA: TGTGCCAGCAGCTTAGGGCCGTCGGATGAAAAACTGTTTTTT.

In its sample, this clonotype was seen many times. The chain carries TRBV12-3 or TRBV12-4 and TRBJ1-5, with 7 bases identical to TRBD1. The CDR3 is 14 residues long. J was trimmed by 6 bases and V by 6 bases; bases with no gene match: 8. The CDR3 coding sequence is TGTGCCAGCAGACAGACAGGGATCGGTCAGCCCCAGCATTTT. Translation: CASRQTGIGQPQHF.

This clonotype has a count of ten or more. The chain combines TRBV7-2 with TRBJ2-3, with 8 bases matching TRBD2. J lost 6 bases, V lost 7 bases, and 15 bases had no gene match. CDR1 is SGHTA, CDR2 FQGNSA, per germline. CDR3 length: 16 residues. The CDR3 nucleotides are TGTGCCAGCAACCCCTTTTTAGGCGGGGGGTCCGATACGCAGTATTTT. Amino acids: CASNPFLGGGSDTQYF.

This chain links TRBV6-5 with TRBJ1-5; unclear D gene. This CDR3 has 13 amino acids. CDR1 MNHEY and CDR2 SVGAGI come from the germline V gene. V dropped 5 bases and J dropped 7 bases, with 12 bases sitting between them. The CDR3 spells CASSVNRGQPQHF. DNA of the CDR3: TGTGCCAGCAGTGTCAACCGGGGACAGCCCCAGCATTTT.

The table lists this clonotype with a few counts. The chain links TRBV30 to TRBJ1-5; the D gene is possibly TRBD1 (5 bases). V lost 5 bases, J lost 2 bases, and 10 bases lay in between. CDR3 length: 13 amino acids. Germline V gene data show CDR1 as GTSNPN and CDR2 as SVGIG (reference sequence). CDR3 sequence reads: CAWALGGNQPQHF. The CDR3 region has the DNA TGTGCCTGGGCCTTAGGGGGCAATCAGCCCCAGCATTTT.

The sample holds a few counts of this clonotype. The chain links TRBV20-1 to TRBJ1-4; no clear D gene. The CDR3 has 15 amino acids. Trimming removed 0 bases from V and 6 bases from J, with 14 bases in between. Per the germline V gene, CDR1 is DFQATT and CDR2 is SNEGSKA (reference sequence). The CDR3: CSARDRIGHDEKLFF. The CDR3 nucleotides read TGCAGTGCTAGAGATCGGATTGGCCACGATGAAAAACTGTTTTTT.

This clonotype was observed a few times. The chain recombines TRBV19 with TRBJ1-1, with D maybe TRBD1 (5 bases). Trimming left V 2 bases short and J 0 bases short, with 10 bases between. Germline CDR1 LNHDA, CDR2 SQIVND (reference sequence). CDR3 size: 15 residues. Written as DNA, the CDR3 is TGTGCCAGTAGTATAAGGGGACGGCTGAACACTGAAGCTTTCTTT. Translating gives CASSIRGRLNTEAFF.

This clonotype was detected only once. The V call is TRBV7-7, the J call TRBJ2-3, with D tentatively TRBD1 or TRBD2 (6 bases each). V lost 1 base and J lost 1, with 9 bases in between. This CDR3 is 15 amino acids long. Germline V lookup: CDR1 SSHAT, CDR2 FNYEAQ (reference sequence). CDR3 sequence reads: CASSLGGAGTDTQYF. In DNA, the CDR3 is TGTGCCAGCAGCTTAGGGGGGGCGGGCACAGATACGCAGTATTTT. The full variable domain, in which reference TRBV7-7 and TRBJ2-3 provide the parts outside the CDR3, is GAGVSQSPRYKVTKRGQDVTLRCDPISSHATLYWYQQALGQGPEFLTYFNYEAQPDKSGLPSDRFSAERPEGSISTLTIQRTEQRDSAMYRCASSLGGAGTDTQYFGPGTRLTVL.

The J gene is TRBJ1-1, the V gene TRBV2, with TRBD1 matching 7 bases. V lost 6 bases and J lost 3; bases outside the gene matches: 4. The CDR3 totals 13 residues. CDR1 and CDR2 (germline): SNHLY, FYNNEI. The DNA of the CDR3 is TGTGCCAGCAGGACTCAGGGGGACACTGAAGCTTTCTTT. This gives the protein CASRTQGDTEAFF.

This clonotype was found a few times. The rearrangement links TRBV5-1 to TRBJ2-5, with D tentatively TRBD2 (6 bases). The ends were cut back, 4 bases at V and 5 bases at J, with 12 bases in the middle. In germline, CDR1 is SGHRS, CDR2 YFSETQ. The CDR3 runs to 13 residues. Here the CDR3 DNA reads TGCGCCAGCAGCGGGGGGTCTGGGGAGACCCAGTACTTC. Its protein is CASSGGSGETQYF.

The chain recombines TRBV10-3 with TRBJ1-1, with unresolved D. CDR1 and CDR2 from the germline V gene are ENHRY and SYGVKD. The CDR3 consists of 13 residues. V lost 6 bases and J lost 10, with 18 bases in between. The CDR3 bases are TGTGCCATCAGCGAGGGTTCTCTGTCCCCAGCTTTCTTT. Amino acids: CAISEGSLSPAFF.

This clonotype was picked up many times. V and J are TRBV12-3 or TRBV12-4 and TRBJ2-5; a weak D match, TRBD2 (7 bases). V was cut by 6 bases and J by 5 bases, with 19 bases left in between. The CDR3 runs to 15 residues. The CDR3: CASRKPPGEGETQYF. DNA of the CDR3: TGTGCCAGCAGAAAACCCCCAGGGGAGGGGGAGACCCAGTACTTC.

The J gene is TRBJ1-1, the V gene TRBV18; D uncertain. CDR1 is KGHSH and CDR2 is LQKENI in the germline V gene. The CDR3 extends over 13 amino acids. Trimming pared 6 bases from V and 3 bases from J, leaving 11 bases between. DNA of the CDR3: TGTGCCAGCTCCCACGGTAAAGACACTGAAGCTTTCTTT. This codes for CASSHGKDTEAFF.

This clonotype was counted many times. The chain carries TRBV5-5 and TRBJ2-3; perhaps TRBD1 as D (6 bases). The CDR3 length is 14 residues. V was cut by 4 bases and J by 3 bases, with 12 bases left in between. Germline CDR1 reads SGHKS; CDR2 reads YYEKEE (reference sequence). CDR3 coding DNA: TGTGCCAGCAGCCTGACAGGAGCTACAGATACGCAGTATTTT. It is translated as CASSLTGATDTQYF.

Many counts were recorded for this clonotype. The V and J genes are TRBV18 and TRBJ2-2; possibly TRBD2 for D (5 bases). Trimming left V 1 base short and J 5 bases short, with 8 bases between. Germline loops: CDR1 KGHSH, CDR2 LQKENI. The CDR3 runs to 14 residues. CDR3 residues: CASSPLEVTGELFF. In DNA form, the CDR3 reads TGTGCCAGCTCACCACTGGAGGTTACCGGGGAGCTGTTTTTT.

This sequence joins TRBV11-2 and TRBJ2-1; D is unresolved. CDR1 and CDR2 (germline): SGHAT, FQNNGV. This CDR3 is 15 amino acids long. Trimming took 0 bases from V and 2 from J, leaving 8 bases between them. CDR3 DNA sequence: TGTGCCAGCAGCTTAGAGGCCTTCGCCTACAATGAGCAGTTCTTC. As protein: CASSLEAFAYNEQFF.

The CDR3 DNA follows: TGCAGCGTACCATCCGGGACAGGGGGTTTCCAAGAGACCCAGTACTTC. It encodes CSVPSGTGGFQETQYF. This chain connects TRBV29-1 to TRBJ2-5, with 11 bases that match TRBD1. V shed 6 bases and J 1 base; nucleotides not matched to a gene: 10. CDR1 is SQVTM, CDR2 ANQGSEA, per germline. The length of the CDR3 is 16 residues.

The sample holds a few counts of this clonotype. The gene calls are TRBV9 and TRBJ1-4, with 7 bases identical to TRBD1. This CDR3 is built from 15 residues. CDR1 is SGDLS and CDR2 is YYNGEE in the germline V gene. J was trimmed by 7 bases and V by 6 bases; bases with no gene match: 12. The DNA for the CDR3 is TGTGCCAGCACCCGATCAGGGGGGTCGAGTGAAAAACTGTTTTTT. Its protein product is CASTRSGGSSEKLFF.

This clonotype has only a few counts. The rearrangement links TRBV10-3 to TRBJ2-3; 9 positions match TRBD1. Germline lookup yields CDR1 ENHRY and CDR2 SYGVKD. V shed 7 bases and J 3 bases; nucleotides not matched to a gene: 11. This CDR3 region has 16 residues. CDR3 coding DNA: TGTGCCATCACACAGGGGGCACCCTTACTGACAGATACGCAGTATTTT. It specifies CAITQGAPLLTDTQYF.

V and J are TRBV4-3 and TRBJ2-3; D may be TRBD2 (6 bases). Germline V gene data show CDR1 as LGHNA and CDR2 as YSLEER. This CDR3 spans 16 amino acids. The V end was cut by 0 bases, the J end by 3 bases, with 13 bases between. In DNA form, the CDR3 reads TGCGCCAGCAGCCAAGAATGGGGGGTAGGAACAGATACGCAGTATTTT. It yields the protein CASSQEWGVGTDTQYF.

The J gene is TRBJ1-5, the V gene TRBV27; no clear D gene. Germline CDR1 MNHEY, CDR2 SMNVEV (reference sequence). CDR3 length: 14 amino acids. V lost 4 bases, J lost 4 bases, and 11 bases lay in between. This chain's CDR3 is CASSSTALNQPQHF. In nucleotides, the CDR3 is TGTGCCAGCAGTTCCACAGCCTTAAATCAGCCCCAGCATTTT.

The rearrangement joins TRBV5-5 to TRBJ2-3; 13 bases are a match to TRBD2. The CDR3 loop spans 19 amino acids. CDR1 is SGHKS and CDR2 is YYEKEE in the germline V gene (reference sequence). V dropped 2 bases and J dropped 0; count of bases not matched to a gene: 9. The CDR3 region is CASSLAGTSGVTSTDTQYF. The CDR3 coding sequence is TGTGCCAGCAGCTTAGCCGGGACTAGCGGGGTGACTAGCACAGATACGCAGTATTTT.

J is TRBJ2-3 and V is TRBV20-1; D not certain. The CDR3 spans 13 residues. Between the trimmed V and J ends, which lost 3 bases and 2 bases, there was a span of 9 bases. CDR1 is DFQATT and CDR2 is SNEGSKA in the germline V gene (reference sequence). CDR3 amino acids: CSASAQLTDTQYF. The CDR3 bases are TGCAGTGCTAGTGCACAACTCACAGATACGCAGTATTTT.

Only a few counts were recorded for this clonotype. The CDR3 DNA reads as TGTGCCAGCACTCGGGACAGGGAGGGTGAGCAGTTCTTC. Translating it yields CASTRDREGEQFF. The chain carries TRBV6-2 or TRBV6-3 and TRBJ2-1; 9 nucleotides align to TRBD1. Germline assignment: CDR1 MNHEY and CDR2 SVGEGT. This CDR3 is built from 13 residues. V lost 7 bases to trimming and J lost 9 bases; unmatched junction nucleotides: 7.

This clonotype was seen many times. The chain uses TRBV29-1 and TRBJ2-1, with TRBD1 matching over 11 bases. Germline trimming cut 2 bases from V and 10 bases from J; bases unmatched to any gene: 10. Germline CDR1 and CDR2: SQVTM and ANQGSEA. The CDR3 is 15 amino acids. CDR3 sequence reads: CSVEPVGQGGREQFF. In DNA, the CDR3 is TGCAGCGTTGAACCCGTGGGACAGGGGGGAAGGGAGCAGTTCTTC.

The sample holds many counts of this clonotype. The chain combines TRBV7-2 with TRBJ2-7; D is unresolved. V was cut by 5 bases and J by 2 bases, with 7 bases left in between. This CDR3 has 12 residues. Germline-derived CDR1 and CDR2 are SGHTA and FQGNSA. The CDR3 here is CASSDFPYEQYF. CDR3 bases: TGTGCCAGCAGCGACTTCCCCTACGAGCAGTACTTC.

This clonotype was seen many times. The J gene is TRBJ2-7, the V gene TRBV10-3, with 10 bases identical to TRBD1. This CDR3 contains 14 residues. Germline-derived CDR1 and CDR2 are ENHRY and SYGVKD. J gave up 0 bases and V 10 bases, and 6 bases lay outside the gene matches. CDR3 nucleotides: TGTGCCACGACAGGGGGCTTATCCTCCTACGAGCAGTACTTC. The encoded protein is CATTGGLSSYEQYF.

The chain has TRBV5-8 and TRBJ2-7; D is perhaps TRBD1 or TRBD2 (6 bases each). The CDR3 length is 14 residues. Germline loops: CDR1 SGHTS, CDR2 YDEGEE. V was cut by 4 bases and J by 8 bases, with 19 bases left in between. CDR3 nucleotides: TGTGCCAGCAGCCCCGGGGGACAAGTGGCGCAGCAGTACTTC. It is translated as CASSPGGQVAQQYF. Using reference TRBV5-8 and TRBJ2-7 for the parts outside the CDR3, the full variable domain is EAGVTQSPTHLIKTRGQQATLRCSPISGHTSVYWYQQALGLGLQFLLWYDEGEERNRGNFPPRFSGRQFPNYSSELNVNALELEDSALYLCASSPGGQVAQQYFGPGTRLTVT.

A few counts support this clonotype. The J gene is TRBJ1-1, the V gene TRBV7-6; 8 positions match TRBD1. CDR3 size: 16 residues. Germline lookup yields CDR1 SGHVS and CDR2 FNYEAQ. The J segment lost 1 base and the V segment lost 5 bases, leaving 9 bases of the junction unmatched. The CDR3 sequence: CASSPPGTGENTEAFF. CDR3 nucleotide sequence: TGTGCCAGCAGCCCTCCAGGGACAGGAGAGAACACTGAAGCTTTCTTT.

The CDR3 DNA is TGCAGCGTTCACCCGGGACTGATCACAGATACGCAGTATTTT. This codes for CSVHPGLITDTQYF. The chain joins TRBV29-1 to TRBJ2-3, with D maybe TRBD2 (6 bases). V was pared by 5 bases and J by 2 bases, with 14 bases between. Germline V gives CDR1 SQVTM, CDR2 ANQGSEA. The CDR3 has 14 amino acids.

This clonotype has just a few counts. The gene calls are TRBV6-1 and TRBJ1-2, with a tentative D call TRBD1 (5 bases). This CDR3 contains 14 residues. Between the trimmed V and J ends, which lost 4 bases and 3 bases, there was a span of 12 bases. Germline assignment: CDR1 MNHNS and CDR2 SASEGT. The CDR3 region has the DNA TGTGCCAGCAGTGTATTGGACAAAGACTATGGCTACACCTTC. Its protein product is CASSVLDKDYGYTF.